The text below deals with one TCR beta chain. This clonotype appeared a few times. Its binding antigen is unknown. Base qualities are not recorded, but no much larger clone differs from it by a single base. This sample is part of a study of molecular identifiers for immune sequencing clone quantification (dated by TCRdb to the late 2010s). Concerning the study at large: For a replicate experiment, RNA from 20,000 or 100,000 naive CD8 T cells was divided into five aliquots, and four of the five aliquots were sequenced. CD8 T cells were used in a methods study to benchmark molecular-identifier clustering-based TCR repertoire sequencing (MIDCIRS) and TCR RNA copy counting. Study-wide conclusions, independent of this receptor: Identical TCR molecules sharing a barcode could cause highly expanded clone sizes to be underestimated. A single cell's worth of spiked-in Jurkat TCR RNA was reported detectable even among one million naive CD8 T cells. In CMV-specific effector cells, clones with more than 20 RNA copies contained over 98% of molecules, whereas in naive cells such clones contained under 1% of molecules. Modeling indicated around 3 TCR RNA copies recovered per cell, compared with about 10 by digital PCR, which implies a capture efficiency of about 27%. The naive libraries included spiked-in Jurkat TCR RNA (roughly 9 copies' worth), and this RNA is not part of the donor repertoire. Without barcode sub-clustering, chimeric consensus sequences inflated TCR diversity; chimeras reached as high as 47%.

For CDR1 and CDR2, the germline V gene (reference sequence) lists DFQATT and SNEGSKA. The CDR3 spans 14 residues, from the cysteine through the phenylalanine. The DNA shown is the 42-base CDR3, in frame from base 1. Trimming costs V 5 bases and J 0 bases, and their ends lie 11 bases apart. The receptor library was made with PCR. Sequencing used a NextSeq 500. Preparation of bulk TCR libraries followed a previously described approach, with the TCR primers listed in Table S5. Total RNA was purified with the Qiagen AllPrep DNA/RNA kit. Before any analysis, reads coming from multiple sequencing runs of the same library were combined into one pool. In the authors' own workflow: Reads were retained only if the reads had an exact TCR constant sequence, and the retained reads were trimmed to 150 nt and grouped according to their 12-nt molecular barcodes. Reads within each barcode group were sub-clustered using a 15% Levenshtein threshold, and quality-weighted consensus sequences were constructed for each RNA molecule. Non-functional sequences were discarded, and so were lower-count sequences lying one edit away from another sequence. Barcode sub-clusters with fewer than 20% of the maximum read count were removed, based on fitting two negative binomial distributions. TCRdb applied fastp at Q25 and MiXCR to the public reads, then kept only in-frame beta chains. One record per CDR3 amino acid sequence lists the most common genes and DNA. The V and J calls here are based on TCRdb, not the publication. This sample is represented by more than 550,000 distinct CDR3 sequences; less than 30% of them were singletons. The leading ten clones occupy about 0.84% of the sample.

Libraries of naive CD8 T cells were built from approximately 20,000 to 1,000,000 sorted cells, with 10%, 30% or 50% of the purified RNA used. On a BD FACSAria II, naive CD8 T cells were FACS-sorted as CD8+CD4-CCR7+CD45RA+ and collected into RLT Plus buffer. Ten to eleven TCR copies' worth of Jurkat RNA were spiked into roughly 19,000-1,000,000 naive CD8 T cell samples to test detection sensitivity. CD8 T cells were enriched using RosetteSep CD8+ T Cell Enrichment Cocktail and Ficoll-Paque, and the enriched cells then underwent ACK red cell lysis. The chain links TRBV20-1 with TRBJ1-5, with the identity of the D gene unclear. The receptor was derived from a human donor in good health. Some libraries in this study had Jurkat cell RNA spiked in. The material sequenced was naive CD8+ T cells from blood, with Jurkat cell RNA spiked in. Explained via the paper, the cell subset or site label denotes: FACS-sorted CD8+CD4-CCR7+CD45RA+ naive T cells. The sequence in DNA is TGCAGTGCTGCGACATCCCATAGCAATCAGCCCCAGCATTTT. Translated, this gives CSAATSHSNQPQHF.